These T cell receptor beta chains were read from a single sample in a study of blood T cell repertoires in COVID-19. TCRdb's table, derived via immunoSEQ multiplex PCR, lists solely in-frame clones and lacks some. The sample has roughly 260,000 clones, around 82% seen once. Sequenced: peripheral blood. These receptor sequences come from a woman older than 75 with active or convalescent COVID-19. Each CDR3 is given with its conserved first and last residue. A D gene is named only where the DNA matches it firmly. For some rows the clone size is stated as once, few or many, or as a class when expanded; others skip it.

J gene: TRBJ1-2
clone size: NA
V gene: TRBV19
D gene: TRBD1
CDR3 DNA: TGTGCCAGTAGAGAACAGGGGAAGTATGGCTACACCTTC
CDR3 protein: CASREQGKYGYTF

J gene: TRBJ1-1
clone size: NA
V gene: TRBV28
D gene: NA
CDR3 DNA: TGTGCCAGCAGCCTAGACAGCCCCGGGCTGAACACTGAAGCTTTCTTT
CDR3 protein: CASSLDSPGLNTEAFF

J gene: TRBJ1-5
clone size: few
V gene: TRBV19
D gene: TRBD1
CDR3 DNA: TGTGCCAGTAGTACCGAGACAGGGTATAGCAATCAGCCCCAGCATTTT
CDR3 protein: CASSTETGYSNQPQHF

J gene: TRBJ2-7
clone size: NA
V gene: TRBV7-6
D gene: TRBD1
CDR3 DNA: TGTGCCAGCAGCTTAGGACCGGGACAGGGGACCTACGAGCAGTACTTC
CDR3 protein: CASSLGPGQGTYEQYF

J gene: TRBJ2-5
clone size: NA
V gene: TRBV5-1
D gene: TRBD1
CDR3 DNA: TGCGCCAGCAGTAACACCCAGGGGGCTGAGACCCAGTACTTC
CDR3 protein: CASSNTQGAETQYF

J gene: TRBJ2-1
clone size: NA
V gene: TRBV19
D gene: TRBD2
CDR3 DNA: TGTGCCAGTAGTATCAGACTAGCGGGGGGCACCAATGAGCAGTTCTTC
CDR3 protein: CASSIRLAGGTNEQFF

J gene: TRBJ2-1
clone size: once
V gene: TRBV28
D gene: NA
CDR3 DNA: TGTGCCAGCAGTTCAGTCACCAGGGAGCAGTTCTTC
CDR3 protein: CASSSVTREQFF

J gene: TRBJ2-1
clone size: NA
V gene: TRBV27
D gene: TRBD1
CDR3 DNA: TGTGCCAGCAGTCGGACAGGGAACTCCTACAATGAGCAGTTCTTC
CDR3 protein: CASSRTGNSYNEQFF

J gene: TRBJ1-2
clone size: NA
V gene: TRBV28
D gene: NA
CDR3 DNA: TGTGCCAGCAGTGCGTATCCTCGGGGTCGGTATGGCTACACCTTC
CDR3 protein: CASSAYPRGRYGYTF

J gene: TRBJ1-1
clone size: NA
V gene: TRBV20-1
D gene: NA
CDR3 DNA: TGCAGTGTTAGACAGGAGGCTGAAGCTTTCTTT
CDR3 protein: CSVRQEAEAFF

J gene: TRBJ1-1
clone size: NA
V gene: TRBV18
D gene: TRBD1
CDR3 DNA: TGTGCCAGCTCACCACTGGGACAGGGGGCGCAGACTGAAGCTTTCTTT
CDR3 protein: CASSPLGQGAQTEAFF

J gene: TRBJ2-1
clone size: NA
V gene: TRBV18
D gene: TRBD2
CDR3 DNA: TGTGCCAGCTCACGCACCGGGACTAGCGGGAGCGATGAGCAGTTCTTC
CDR3 protein: CASSRTGTSGSDEQFF

J gene: TRBJ2-5
clone size: NA
V gene: TRBV5-5
D gene: NA
CDR3 DNA: TGTGCCAGCAGCTATGCGGGGACGGTAACGGCCCAGTACTTC
CDR3 protein: CASSYAGTVTAQYF

J gene: TRBJ2-4
clone size: NA
V gene: TRBV24-1
D gene: NA
CDR3 DNA: TGTGCCACCAGTGATAACCGGAGTCGCGGCAAAAACATTCAGTACTTC
CDR3 protein: CATSDNRSRGKNIQYF

J gene: TRBJ2-3
clone size: once
V gene: TRBV21-1
D gene: NA
CDR3 DNA: TGTGCCAGCAGCAAAGAGTGTTCGGCAGGGGAGTTCACAGATACGCAGTATTTT
CDR3 protein: CASSKECSAGEFTDTQYF

J gene: TRBJ1-1
clone size: NA
V gene: TRBV7-8
D gene: TRBD1
CDR3 DNA: TGTGCCAGCAGTCGGGACAGGGGACGGAACACTGAAGCTTTCTTT
CDR3 protein: CASSRDRGRNTEAFF

J gene: TRBJ1-4
clone size: NA
V gene: TRBV15
D gene: NA
CDR3 DNA: TGTGCCACCAGCAGAGATGGTGTTCAGACAATAGGGGGTGAAAAACTGTTTTTT
CDR3 protein: CATSRDGVQTIGGEKLFF

J gene: TRBJ2-7
clone size: NA
V gene: TRBV5-1
D gene: NA
CDR3 DNA: TGCGCCAGCAGCTTGTCCAGGGTAGGCTACGAGCAGTACTTC
CDR3 protein: CASSLSRVGYEQYF

J gene: TRBJ2-7
clone size: NA
V gene: TRBV20-1
D gene: NA
CDR3 DNA: TGCAGTGCTAGTGAAGGGAGTAGCGAGCAGTACTTC
CDR3 protein: CSASEGSSEQYF

J gene: TRBJ2-7
clone size: NA
V gene: TRBV28
D gene: NA
CDR3 DNA: TGTGCCAGCAGCAACGGGGGAAGCTCCTACGAGCAGTACTTC
CDR3 protein: CASSNGGSSYEQYF

J gene: TRBJ2-3
clone size: NA
V gene: TRBV5-1
D gene: NA
CDR3 DNA: TGCGCCAGCGCCAATGAGGGGGCAGATACGCAGTATTTT
CDR3 protein: CASANEGADTQYF

J gene: TRBJ2-1
clone size: NA
V gene: TRBV6-2/TRBV6-3
D gene: TRBD1
CDR3 DNA: TGTGCCAGCAGTTATATCCGGACAGGGGCCACGGATGAGCAGTTCTTC
CDR3 protein: CASSYIRTGATDEQFF

J gene: TRBJ1-1
clone size: NA
V gene: TRBV12-5
D gene: NA
CDR3 DNA: TGTGCTAGTGGTTTGCTCGCCGGGGGTGAAGCTTTCTTT
CDR3 protein: CASGLLAGGEAFF

J gene: TRBJ2-1
clone size: NA
V gene: TRBV5-1
D gene: TRBD2
CDR3 DNA: TGCGCCAGCAGCCCTTACCGAGCGAGACTAGCGGGGGGTTCCTACAATGAGCAGTTCTTC
CDR3 protein: CASSPYRARLAGGSYNEQFF

J gene: TRBJ2-1
clone size: NA
V gene: TRBV5-1
D gene: NA
CDR3 DNA: TGCGCCAGCAGCTTTTTCGGTGACAATGAGCAGTTCTTC
CDR3 protein: CASSFFGDNEQFF

J gene: TRBJ1-2
clone size: NA
V gene: TRBV6-1
D gene: NA
CDR3 DNA: TGTGCCAGCAGTGAACCGAGGTTGGGGCTTCAGGGCTACACCTTC
CDR3 protein: CASSEPRLGLQGYTF

J gene: TRBJ1-2
clone size: NA
V gene: TRBV2
D gene: NA
CDR3 DNA: TGTGCCAGCAGCCTCGACACGGGGGGCGCGAGGGGCTACACCTTC
CDR3 protein: CASSLDTGGARGYTF

J gene: TRBJ1-4
clone size: once
V gene: TRBV7-2
D gene: NA
CDR3 DNA: TGTGCCAGCAGCTTCCAGGGTTCTAATGAAAAACTGTTTTTT
CDR3 protein: CASSFQGSNEKLFF

J gene: TRBJ1-3
clone size: NA
V gene: TRBV5-5
D gene: NA
CDR3 DNA: TGTGCCAGCAGCTTCATTTATGGAGGTGGAAACACCATATATTTT
CDR3 protein: CASSFIYGGGNTIYF